This T cell receptor beta chain emerged from a study of beta chain features in type 1 diabetes. Study observations and caveats: For patients, the naive, central memory and Treg TCRB repertoires appeared more alike than for healthy donors. Moderate yet significant TCRB CDR3 shortening was seen in Type 1 diabetes patients in all four CD4+ subsets. Sequencing used cDNA, and cells with high TCR expression could therefore be over-represented.

As every portion of the isolated RNA was reverse transcribed, the sequencing read expressed TCRB transcripts. Method: immunoSEQ multiplex PCR; TCRdb's copy keeps in-frame clones and lacks some. The sample holds 600,000 or so clones, over 11% seen once. This clone was picked up a small number of times. The antigen remains undetermined. Germline CDR1 reads SGHRS; CDR2 reads YFSETQ. The germline V and J ends were trimmed by 2 bases and 5 bases, with 10 bases remaining between them. This CDR3 has 13 amino acids. Material for sequencing was naive CD4+ T cells from blood. This clonotype was obtained from a man aged 18 to 30 with type 1 diabetes. This chain links TRBV5-1 with TRBJ1-1, with D uncertain. CDR3 residues: CASSLTAGTEAFF. The CDR3 nucleotides are TGCGCCAGCAGCTTAACAGCGGGGACTGAAGCTTTCTTT.